Sequencing of this T cell receptor (beta chain) was carried out in a study of cytomegalovirus exposure and HLA in healthy donors. General study points: First-cohort TCR clusters were later found to tend to co-occur in the 120 or so validation repertoires.

Profiling relied on immunoSEQ multiplex PCR, and the TCRdb table lists in-frame clones only, not all of them. The sample records tens of thousands of clones, 95% to 97% being singletons. The germline gives CDR1 KGHSH, CDR2 LQKENI. V was clipped by 5 bases and J by 0 bases; unmatched bases: 4. The CDR3 has 15 amino acids. On this clone: Antigen specificity is unknown.

J is TRBJ1-1 and V is TRBV18; 9 nucleotides agree with TRBD1. The source of this sequence is a young man in good health and CMV-seronegative. The sample comprised PBMCs. DNA for the CDR3: TGTGCCAGCTCATCGGACAGGGGTATGAACACTGAAGCTTTCTTT. This sequence encodes CASSSDRGMNTEAFF.